One and the same sample provided the 3 T cell receptor beta chains below, sequenced in a study of cytomegalovirus exposure and HLA in healthy donors (TCRdb year 2017). The receptor library was made with the immunoSEQ multiplex PCR assay. For the multiplex PCR, a mixture combining 60 forward primers for TCR Vbeta segments and 13 reverse primers for TCR Jbeta segments was used. TCRdb took over this immuneACCESS table, retaining in-frame rearrangements with V and J assigned. Such tables are incomplete; in checked studies, under half of the missing clones stem from an unresolved V gene, and the remainder is unexplained. The sample records approximately 150,000 clones, more than 70% of which are singletons. Of the sample, over 4.5% is held by the ten largest clones. Source material: PBMCs. Every receptor here comes from a male donor in good health and CMV-seronegative.

The chain recombines TRBV6-5 with TRBJ1-5; D is possibly TRBD1 (6 bases). CDR1 is MNHEY and CDR2 is SVGAGI in the germline V gene. The CDR3 covers 15 residues. Between the trimmed V and J ends, which lost 4 bases and 5 bases, there was a span of 15 bases. For the CDR3, the DNA is TGTGCCAGCAGTTCCAGACAGGCTACTTATCAGCCCCAGCATTTT. This gives the protein CASSSRQATYQPQHF.

The chain recombines TRBV7-3 with TRBJ2-2; D not resolved. CDR1 is SGHTA, CDR2 FQGTGA, per germline. This CDR3 region has 14 residues. V lost 5 bases to trimming and J lost 2 bases, with 9 bases between them. CDR3 sequence: CASSQAVNTGELFF. The CDR3 DNA is TGTGCCAGCAGCCAGGCCGTTAACACCGGGGAGCTGTTTTTT.

The V call is TRBV4-3, the J call TRBJ2-2, with 10 bases matching TRBD1. Unmatched junction bases numbered 6, after V lost 3 bases and J lost 5 bases. Germline lookup yields CDR1 LGHNA and CDR2 YSLEER. CDR3 length equals 16 residues. CDR3 sequence reads: CASSHGTGVYTGELFF. CDR3 nucleotides: TGCGCCAGCAGCCACGGGACAGGGGTTTATACCGGGGAGCTGTTTTTT.